This is a list of T cell receptor beta chains from one sample in a study of blood T cell repertoires in COVID-19. Produced via immunoSEQ multiplex PCR; TCRdb's table is partial and in-frame only. The data show more than 85,000 clones, over 75% seen once. Sequencing was carried out using peripheral blood. These receptors all come from a human donor in a cohort sampled during active COVID-19. The CDR3 runs from the conserved cysteine through the conserved F or W. The D gene is left open where the match is weak. Clone size appears in some rows only: once, few, many, or a class for an expanded clone.

size: .; J: TRBJ1-1; V: TRBV6-2/TRBV6-3; D: .; CDR3: CASSRHTEAFF; DNA: TGTGCCAGCAGCCGGCACACTGAAGCTTTCTTT
size: .; J: TRBJ2-5; V: TRBV5-1; D: .; CDR3: CASSSAAISGGETQYF; DNA: TGCGCCAGCAGCTCCGCGGCTATCAGTGGAGGGGAGACCCAGTACTTC
size: once; J: TRBJ1-1; V: TRBV4-3; D: .; CDR3: CASSQDSGNTEAFF; DNA: TGCGCCAGCAGCCAAGACAGCGGGAACACTGAAGCTTTCTTT
size: .; J: TRBJ2-7; V: TRBV3-1/TRBV3-2; D: TRBD1; CDR3: CASSQGARRTGDHEQYF; DNA: TGTGCCAGCAGCCAAGGGGCGAGGAGGACAGGGGACCACGAGCAGTACTTC
size: .; J: TRBJ1-1; V: TRBV19; D: .; CDR3: CASSIRGFDTEAFF; DNA: TGTGCCAGTAGTATCAGAGGGTTCGACACTGAAGCTTTCTTT
size: few; J: TRBJ2-7; V: TRBV7-9; D: TRBD2; CDR3: CASSLMGLAGDEQYF; DNA: TGTGCCAGCAGCTTAATGGGACTAGCGGGAGACGAGCAGTACTTC
size: .; J: TRBJ1-6; V: TRBV6-5; D: .; CDR3: CASTRGGADSPLHF; DNA: TGTGCCAGCACCCGGGGGGGGGCCGATTCACCCCTCCACTTT
size: .; J: TRBJ1-1; V: TRBV19; D: .; CDR3: CASSIVANTEAFF; DNA: TGTGCCAGTAGTATTGTGGCGAACACTGAAGCTTTCTTT
size: .; J: TRBJ2-7; V: TRBV24-1; D: TRBD1; CDR3: CATGQGASDEQYF; DNA: TGTGCCACCGGACAGGGGGCGTCGGACGAGCAGTACTTC
size: few; J: TRBJ2-6; V: TRBV19; D: TRBD2; CDR3: CASSSAAGGRGANVLTF; DNA: TGTGCCAGTAGTAGCGCAGCGGGAGGACGGGGGGCCAACGTCCTGACTTTC
size: .; J: TRBJ2-5; V: TRBV30; D: .; CDR3: CAWSVGLQETQYF; DNA: TGTGCCTGGAGTGTGGGCCTTCAAGAGACCCAGTACTTC
size: .; J: TRBJ2-7; V: TRBV6-5; D: .; CDR3: CASSLLAGGSYEQYF; DNA: TGTGCCAGCAGTTTACTAGCCGGAGGTTCCTACGAGCAGTACTTC
size: .; J: TRBJ1-2; V: TRBV30; D: .; CDR3: CAWSVLGSGYTF; DNA: TGTGCCTGGAGTGTTTTGGGGAGTGGCTACACCTTC
size: .; J: TRBJ2-7; V: TRBV9; D: .; CDR3: CASSPRTAGEQYF; DNA: TGTGCCAGCAGCCCACGGACTGCTGGAGAGCAGTACTTC